These 26 T cell receptor beta chains share one sample of origin, sequenced in a study of T cell responses to AZD1222 COVID-19 vaccine. Sequenced by immunoSEQ multiplex PCR; TCRdb stores in-frame clones only, minus some. The repertoire holds around 100,000 clones, with about 88% as singletons. This material consisted of peripheral blood, taken on day 0 of AZD1222 vaccination. Receptors originate from an adult in good health.

J is TRBJ1-2 and V is TRBV10-3; no firm D call. The CDR3 is 12 residues long. With 10 bases removed from V and 8 bases from J, the gap between germline ends came to 17 bases. CDR1 is ENHRY, CDR2 SYGVKD, per germline. CDR3 coding DNA: TGTGCCACAATCGGCGGTGGAAGGGGCTACACCTTC. It is translated as CATIGGGRGYTF.

This clone was counted between two and nine times. The chain carries TRBV21-1 and TRBJ1-5. TRBV21-1 is marked as a pseudogene. The CDR3 extends over 14 amino acids. CDR3 in amino acids: CASSKGGCNQPQHF. CDR3 coding DNA: TGTGCCAGCAGCAAAGGGGGATGCAATCAGCCCCAGCATTTT.

The V and J genes are TRBV4-2 and TRBJ1-1; D is ambiguous. The V end was cut by 1 base, the J end by 1 base, with 13 bases between. The CDR3 sequence is 16 residues long. Germline loops: CDR1 LGHNA, CDR2 YNFKEQ. CDR3 sequence reads: CASSQVGREPNTEAFF. The CDR3 nucleotides read TGTGCCAGCAGCCAAGTTGGTCGAGAACCGAACACTGAAGCTTTCTTT.

This clone turned up a few times. The J gene is TRBJ1-4, the V gene TRBV6-5; no definite D call. The length of the CDR3 is 14 residues. Germline CDR1 is MNHEY and CDR2 is SVGAGI. Trimming removed 4 bases at V and 4 bases at J, with 10 bases between. The CDR3 is CASSSGLGNEKLFF. For the CDR3, the DNA is TGTGCCAGCAGTTCGGGTTTGGGTAATGAAAAACTGTTTTTT.

The chain joins TRBV6-5 to TRBJ1-2; D unclear. The germline gives CDR1 MNHEY, CDR2 SVGAGI. V lost 3 bases and J lost 6, with 17 bases in between. The CDR3 contains 15 residues. CDR3 amino acids: CASSYQVASYDGYTF. DNA for the CDR3: TGTGCCAGCAGTTATCAGGTCGCGAGTTATGATGGCTACACCTTC.

This sequence joins TRBV7-2 and TRBJ1-2; D unclear. The ends were cut back, 5 bases at V and 4 bases at J, with 5 bases in the middle. The CDR3 sequence is 11 residues long. The germline V gene encodes CDR1 SGHTA and CDR2 FQGNSA. Here the CDR3 reads CASSPAYGYTF. Here the CDR3 DNA reads TGTGCCAGCAGCCCAGCCTATGGCTACACCTTC.

This rearrangement joins TRBV29-1 to TRBJ2-3; possible D gene TRBD2, 5 bases. Trimming removed 1 base at V and 4 bases at J, with 6 bases between. In germline, CDR1 is SQVTM, CDR2 ANQGSEA. The CDR3 totals 12 residues. CDR3 residues: CSVEVRADTQYF. CDR3 nucleotides: TGCAGCGTTGAAGTGCGGGCAGATACGCAGTATTTT.

The table lists this clone with a few counts. V and J are TRBV7-9 and TRBJ2-1, with TRBD2 matching 10 bases. CDR1 and CDR2 (germline): SEHNR, FQNEAQ (reference sequence). This CDR3 has 15 residues. V lost 2 bases, J lost 8 bases, and 6 bases stayed unmatched. CDR3 nucleotides: TGTGCCAGCAGCTTACTACTAGCGGGAAGCGATGAGCAGTTCTTC. Protein sequence: CASSLLLAGSDEQFF. Using reference TRBV7-9 and TRBJ2-1 for the parts outside the CDR3, the full variable domain is DTGVSQNPRHKITKRGQNVTFRCDPISEHNRLYWYRQTLGQGPEFLTYFQNEAQLEKSRLLSDRFSAERPKGSFSTLEIQRTEQGDSAMYLCASSLLLAGSDEQFFGPGTRLTVL.

This chain connects TRBV7-2 to TRBJ1-5; 8 bases fit TRBD1. V gave up 4 bases and J gave up 7 bases; unmatched junction bases: 6. In germline, CDR1 is SGHTA, CDR2 FQGNSA. The CDR3 has 14 residues. CDR3 sequence reads: CASSSGNRGQPQHF. As DNA, the CDR3 is TGTGCCAGCAGCTCCGGGAACAGGGGGCAGCCCCAGCATTTT.

The chain employs TRBV28 and TRBJ1-4; D is unclear. The CDR3 covers 14 residues. V dropped 2 bases and J dropped 1 base, with 5 bases sitting between them. Germline V gene lookup returns CDR1 MDHEN and CDR2 SYDVKM. The CDR3 protein is CASSLRITNEKLFF. In DNA form, the CDR3 reads TGTGCCAGCAGTTTACGGATAACTAATGAAAAACTGTTTTTT.

The chain is built from TRBV27 and TRBJ1-5; 7 nucleotides line up with TRBD1. V lost 4 bases, J lost 5 bases, and 5 bases stayed unmatched. The CDR3 sequence is 14 residues long. CDR1 is MNHEY and CDR2 is SMNVEV in the germline V gene (reference sequence). The CDR3 region has the DNA TGTGCCAGCAGTTCGACAGGGTGGGATCAGCCCCAGCATTTT. Translated: CASSSTGWDQPQHF.

Here the CDR3 DNA reads TGTGCCAGCAGTCCCCTGCCGGGACAGAGGGGCTATGGCTACACCTTC. Translating it yields CASSPLPGQRGYGYTF. The chain recombines TRBV27 with TRBJ1-2; the match to TRBD1 covers 7 bases. The germline V gene encodes CDR1 MNHEY and CDR2 SMNVEV (reference sequence). V lost 5 bases, J lost 4 bases, and 13 bases stayed unmatched. This CDR3 region has 16 residues.

The gene calls are TRBV6-4 and TRBJ1-2; TRBD1 matches at 7 bases. V was clipped by 4 bases and J by 2 bases; unmatched bases: 7. CDR3 length: 15 residues. CDR1 and CDR2 (germline): MRHNA, SNTAGT. The CDR3 spells CASSVQGVVNYGYTF. For the CDR3, the DNA is TGTGCCAGCAGTGTCCAGGGGGTAGTAAACTATGGCTACACCTTC.

V gene TRBV9 combines with J gene TRBJ1-1, with 7 bases identical to TRBD1. Per germline, CDR1 SGDLS and CDR2 YYNGEE. After removal of 2 bases from V and 10 bases from J, the junction contained 11 bases not matched to a gene. This CDR3 has 14 residues. Here the CDR3 reads CASSVMDRPPGAFF. The CDR3 DNA follows: TGTGCCAGCAGCGTGATGGACAGGCCCCCCGGAGCTTTCTTT. Full variable domain (missing parts from reference TRBV9 and TRBJ1-1): DSGVTQTPKHLITATGQRVTLRCSPRSGDLSVYWYQQSLDQGLQFLIQYYNGEERAKGNILERFSAQQFPDLHSELNLSSLELGDSALYFCASSVMDRPPGAFFGQGTRLTVV.

The rearrangement joins TRBV5-8 to TRBJ2-7, with 14 bases aligning to TRBD2. The V gene end was trimmed by 9 bases and the J gene end by 7 bases; junction bases not matched to a gene: 15. In germline, CDR1 is SGHTS, CDR2 YDEGEE. The CDR3 sequence is 16 residues long. The CDR3 coding sequence is TGTGCCACCAACCTCCTAGGGACTAGCGGGGGAAGGGAGCAGTACTTC. This encodes CATNLLGTSGGREQYF.

This chain connects TRBV29-1 to TRBJ1-4, with 7 nucleotides matching TRBD1. V was pared by 5 bases and J by 10 bases, with 7 bases of the junction left unmatched. The CDR3 totals 12 residues. Per germline, CDR1 SQVTM and CDR2 ANQGSEA. The DNA of the CDR3 is TGCAGCGTTCGCTCAGGGGGAGGAAAACTGTTTTTT. Protein product: CSVRSGGGKLFF. The full variable domain, its missing parts supplied by reference TRBV29-1 and TRBJ1-4, is SAVISQKPSRDICQRGTSLTIQCQVDSQVTMMFWYRQQPGQSLTLIATANQGSEATYESGFVIDKFPISRPNLTFSTLTVSNMSPEDSSIYLCSVRSGGGKLFFGSGTQLSVL.

DNA of the CDR3: TGTGCCAGCAGCGGAGAGACTGAAGCTTTCTTT. Protein product: CASSGETEAFF. The rearrangement links TRBV3-1 (or the pseudogene TRBV3-2) to TRBJ1-1; D remains ambiguous. V was trimmed by 5 bases and J by 5 bases, leaving 6 bases between them. The CDR3 has 11 residues. Germline V gene sequence: CDR1 LGHDT, CDR2 YNNKEL (reference sequence).

The rearrangement joins TRBV15 to TRBJ1-1; D uncertain. With 5 bases removed from V and 1 base from J, the gap between germline ends came to 8 bases. The CDR3 has 13 residues. Germline lookup yields CDR1 LNHNV and CDR2 YYDKDF (reference sequence). The CDR3 protein is CATSLRSNTEAFF. For the CDR3, the DNA is TGTGCCACCAGCTTGCGGTCGAACACTGAAGCTTTCTTT.

This chain links TRBV7-2 with TRBJ2-1, with D unresolved. Per germline, CDR1 SGHTA and CDR2 FQGNSA. There are 16 residues in the CDR3. V lost 1 base and J 1 base, leaving 11 bases between the germline ends. CDR3 DNA: TGTGCCAGCAGCTTAGTTGGCAGCTATTCCTACAATGAGCAGTTCTTC. Protein: CASSLVGSYSYNEQFF. Using reference TRBV7-2 and TRBJ2-1 for the parts outside the CDR3, the full variable domain is GAGVSQSPSNKVTEKGKDVELRCDPISGHTALYWYRQSLGQGLEFLIYFQGNSAPDKSGLPSDRFSAERTGGSVSTLTIQRTQQEDSAVYLCASSLVGSYSYNEQFFGPGTRLTVL.

This sequence joins TRBV19 and TRBJ2-3; 8 nucleotides line up with TRBD1. CDR1 is LNHDA and CDR2 is SQIVND in the germline V gene (reference sequence). The CDR3 length is 15 residues. V shed 4 bases and J 7 bases; nucleotides not matched to a gene: 10. As DNA, the CDR3 is TGTGCCAGTAGTAACTGGGGACAGGAGATGAATACGCAGTATTTT. Its protein is CASSNWGQEMNTQYF.

The chain employs TRBV5-6 and TRBJ2-7; TRBD2 matches 10 bases. There are 15 residues in the CDR3. With V trimmed by 1 base and J by 3 bases, 4 bases remained unmatched. Per germline, CDR1 SGHDT and CDR2 YYEEEE. The CDR3 is CASSLRTSGIYEQYF. The CDR3, as DNA: TGTGCCAGCAGCTTGAGGACTAGCGGAATCTACGAGCAGTACTTC.

The V call is TRBV7-8, the J call TRBJ2-3; possible D gene TRBD1, 5 bases. This CDR3 has 15 amino acids. Trimming took 1 base from V and 3 from J, leaving 11 bases between them. CDR1 is SGHVS and CDR2 is FQNEAQ in the germline V gene. The CDR3 nucleotides read TGTGCCAGCAGCTTAGTACAGGCGGAAACAGATACGCAGTATTTT. This encodes CASSLVQAETDTQYF.

The CDR3 nucleotides read TGCAGCGTAAAGGGACTAGCGGGCTCCTACGAGCAGTACTTC. It translates to CSVKGLAGSYEQYF. The chain employs TRBV29-1 and TRBJ2-7; 12 bases are shared with TRBD2. The junction had 3 bases not matched to a gene; V was cut back by 6 bases and J by 0 bases. Germline-derived CDR1 and CDR2 are SQVTM and ANQGSEA. This CDR3 contains 14 residues.

This clone was seen a few times. The CDR3 DNA follows: TGCGCCAGCAGGGAAGTCAAAAACATTCAGTACTTC. Translation: CASREVKNIQYF. The genes are TRBV23-1 and TRBJ2-4; D gene ambiguous. TRBV23-1 is recorded as an ORF, its role being uncertain. Trimming removed 6 bases at V and 3 bases at J, with 6 bases between. The CDR3 contains 12 residues.

CDR3 sequence reads: CASSFRGQGRGYTEAFF. In DNA, the CDR3 is TGTGCCAGCAGTTTCCGGGGACAGGGGAGAGGATACACTGAAGCTTTCTTT. The V call is TRBV28, the J call TRBJ1-1; 10 nucleotides align to TRBD1. The CDR3 runs 17 residues. Unmatched junction bases numbered 10, after V lost 3 bases and J lost 3 bases. Germline lookup yields CDR1 MDHEN and CDR2 SYDVKM.

CDR3 in amino acids: CASSLDPGAYQPQHF. In nucleotides, the CDR3 is TGTGCCAGCAGCTTAGATCCAGGGGCCTATCAGCCCCAGCATTTT. The V call is TRBV7-2, the J call TRBJ1-5; tentative D call: TRBD1 (6 bases). V lost 1 base and J lost 5, with 12 bases in between. Germline CDR1 and CDR2: SGHTA and FQGNSA. The CDR3 is 15 amino acids.